The source of this TCR beta chain is a study of blood T cell repertoires in COVID-19. V was pared by 5 bases and J by 3 bases, with 5 bases of the junction left unmatched. The CDR3 length is 13 residues. CDR1 and CDR2 from the germline V gene are SGHRS and YFSETQ. Adults between about 18 and 89 years of age took part from about two dozen US areas. The recovered donors of Cohort 3 showed two negative PCRs, clearance, or symptom resolution. Assay: immunoSEQ multiplex PCR; the TCRdb copy retains only in-frame clones and omits some. The sample has about 140,000 clones, 75% to 80% seen once. Input material: PBMCs or T cells enriched from blood (not recorded which). The rearrangement uses TRBV5-1 and TRBJ2-7; 7 bases map to TRBD1. The source is a woman between 50 and 59 years old who had recovered from COVID-19. CDR3 sequence: CASRGRGHYEQYF. The DNA for the CDR3 is TGCGCCAGCAGGGGAAGGGGGCACTACGAGCAGTACTTC.